The source of this T cell receptor (beta chain) is a study of T cells after yellow fever vaccination. Study background: SMART-Seq v4 Ultra Low Input handled preparation of low-cell-number fractions. Notes on the study in general: A large majority of primary-vaccination clones showed up again after the booster (approximately 95% CD4, approximately 90% CD8).

The CDR3 has 15 amino acids. Germline V gives CDR1 SGHDT, CDR2 YYEEEE. Trimming took 4 bases from V and 3 from J; bases not matched to a gene: 4. This clonotype was observed a few times. Its antigen remains unidentified. 5'RACE template switching produced TCR cDNA carrying a universal primer site and UMIs. TCRdb re-derived calls from the 5' RACE reads in MiXCR, one entry per CDR3 protein. Here the sample spans 300,000 or so distinct CDR3 sequences, approximately 3.9% being singletons. The rearrangement joins TRBV5-6 to TRBJ2-3; 11 nucleotides align to TRBD2. The clonotype originates from a man aged 18 to 29 who received the YFV17D yellow fever vaccine. The material sequenced was PBMCs, taken 5 days after the yellow fever booster vaccination. The CDR3 sequence: CASSPGLAETDTQYF. The CDR3 nucleotides read TGTGCCAGCAGCCCGGGACTAGCGGAAACAGATACGCAGTATTTT.